The 6 T cell receptor beta chains below all came from one sample that was sequenced in a study of blood T cell repertoires in COVID-19. TCRdb's table, derived via immunoSEQ multiplex PCR, lists solely in-frame clones and lacks some. The table records approximately 350,000 clones, 87% of them present only once. Sequenced sample: PBMCs or T cells enriched from blood (not recorded which). The receptors were gathered from a woman aged 25 to 45 who had recovered from COVID-19.

This clone was observed once. The J gene is TRBJ2-7, the V gene TRBV7-3; D possibly corresponds to TRBD1 (5 bases). Trimming took 4 bases from V and 9 from J, leaving 16 bases between them. The CDR3 sequence is 13 residues long. The germline gives CDR1 SGHTA, CDR2 FQGTGA. CDR3 protein: CASSSWGTQGQYF. The CDR3 DNA sequence: TGTGCCAGCAGCTCCTGGGGTACTCAGGGGCAGTACTTC.

The chain is built from TRBV25-1 and TRBJ2-1; no clear D gene. The CDR3 loop spans 15 amino acids. Trimming removed 3 bases at V and 3 bases at J, with 12 bases between. CDR1 and CDR2 from the germline V gene are MGHDK and SYGVNS. This CDR3 reads CASSDPARSYNEQFF. The CDR3 region has the DNA TGTGCCAGCAGTGACCCGGCGAGGAGCTACAATGAGCAGTTCTTC.

The V and J genes are TRBV13 and TRBJ2-5, with D possibly matching TRBD1 (6 bases). There are 14 residues in the CDR3. V was shortened by 5 bases and J by 5 bases, with 15 bases between the two germline ends. Germline loops: CDR1 PRHDT, CDR2 FYEKMQ (reference sequence). In nucleotides, the CDR3 is TGTGCCAGCAGCCAACCAAACAGGGAGGAGACCCAGTACTTC. It translates to CASSQPNREETQYF.

The chain links TRBV28 to TRBJ1-5, with D maybe TRBD1 (6 bases). Trimming shortened V by 6 bases and J by 6 bases, and 12 bases separated the two germline ends. The CDR3 is 13 amino acids. Germline V gives CDR1 MDHEN, CDR2 SYDVKM. This chain's CDR3 is CASRRQVTQPQHF. The CDR3 coding sequence is TGTGCCAGCAGAAGACAGGTTACTCAGCCCCAGCATTTT.

Note on this clone: The same CDR3 also results from other DNA sequences found in this sample. CDR3 amino acids: CASRSLNTEAFF. The CDR3 nucleotides are TGTGCCAGCAGGTCATTGAACACTGAAGCTTTCTTT. The chain links TRBV28 to TRBJ1-1; unclear D gene. From germline, CDR1 is MDHEN and CDR2 SYDVKM. The CDR3 has 12 residues. The V and J ends lost 6 bases and 0 bases respectively, with 5 bases between them.

The chain is built from TRBV7-9 and TRBJ1-1; D unresolved. The length of the CDR3 is 12 residues. Germline loops: CDR1 SEHNR, CDR2 FQNEAQ (reference sequence). Deletions cut 1 base from V and 5 bases from J, with 5 bases between. CDR3 in DNA: TGTGCCAGCAGCTTAGTAAATACTGAAGCTTTCTTT. Residues: CASSLVNTEAFF.